This T cell receptor beta chain was obtained from a study of cytomegalovirus exposure and HLA in healthy donors. Study-level findings and limits: The study assumed roughly uniform donor sequencing depth for presence/absence analyses.

Concerning this clone: Antigen: not known. Germline is not matched at one junction end, which may reflect a read error. The sample contains more than one DNA sequence encoding this CDR3.

CDR1 MNHEY and CDR2 SMNVEV come from the germline V gene (reference sequence). There are 17 residues in the CDR3. 60 Vbeta and 13 Jbeta primers were used in PCR. Only in-frame clones appear in the TCRdb table, and some are missing; sequencing was by immunoSEQ multiplex PCR. This table holds 95,000 to 150,000 clones, 75% found once. The J gene is TRBJ2-7, the V gene TRBV27; 12 positions match TRBD2. This clonotype was obtained from a woman aged 50 to 60 in good health and CMV-seronegative. Sequencing used PBMCs. This CDR3 is CASSLSIATSGSYEQYF. CDR3 bases: TGTGCCAGCAGTTTATCCATAGCGACTAGCGGGAGCTACGAACAGTACTTC.